A single T cell receptor beta chain is shown here with its context. Its binding antigen is unknown. Qualities for individual bases were not recorded, and no much larger clone is one base off. This sample is drawn from a study of T cell repertoires in cytomegalovirus infection (dated by TCRdb to between 2018 and 2021). With regard to the full study: Because public TCR beta signatures pointed to carriage of CMV infection together with the matching HLA type, the HLA type of each donor mattered for the analysis.

The run used an Illumina HiSeq 1500. In TCRdb, the public reads were trimmed at Q25 with fastp and aligned with MiXCR, with productive beta chains retained. Rows with a matching CDR3 protein are joined into one entry that keeps the most common DNA and genes. The sample table lists approximately 140,000 distinct CDR3 sequences, almost 9% of them with a count of one. The ten largest clones represent over 9.5% of the sample. General conclusions and limits of the study: Cumulative frequency of public TCR beta family members discriminated carriers of CMV infection plus the relevant HLA type in this cohort and an independent 352-donor cohort. In the ex vivo response, HLA-C-restricted CMV-specific TCR beta clonotypes were dominant, and in two of eight donors the single most frequent clonotype came from this HLA-C-restricted group.

Here V drops 5 bases and J drops 3 bases, and the junction holds 4 bases not matched to any gene. For CDR1 and CDR2, the germline V gene lists SGHTA and FQGNSA. The CDR3 has 14 amino acids, counting the end cysteine and phenylalanine. Only CDR3 DNA is held: 42 bases, read in frame from base 1. The chain couples TRBV7-2 to TRBJ2-3, with TRBD1 identical over 8 junction bases. The sample consisted of PBMCs. The receptor was isolated from a human donor in good health (CMV status not recorded). Some clones in this sample may be carry-over from other donors' samples. The sequenced DNA is TGTGCCAGCAGCCATGACAGGGGAACAGATACGCAGTATTTT. Translation gives CASSHDRGTDTQYF.